This record looks at one T cell receptor beta chain sequence and its context. The data are from a study of blood T cell repertoires in COVID-19. Method: immunoSEQ multiplex PCR; TCRdb's copy keeps in-frame clones and lacks some. This repertoire shows about 180,000 clones, 80% to 85% found once; its top ten account for about 8.3%. Germline V gene data show CDR1 as SGHDT and CDR2 as YYEEEE. There are 15 residues in the CDR3. V lost 0 bases and J 1 base, leaving 11 bases between the germline ends. This clonotype originated in a woman in her 70s with COVID-19, enrolled during active disease. The rearrangement links TRBV5-6 to TRBJ2-7, with D possibly TRBD2 on 5 matching bases. Sequences were obtained from peripheral blood. This chain's CDR3 is CASSLGTEVSYEQYF. CDR3 sequence (DNA): TGTGCCAGCAGCTTGGGGACTGAGGTTTCCTACGAGCAGTACTTC.